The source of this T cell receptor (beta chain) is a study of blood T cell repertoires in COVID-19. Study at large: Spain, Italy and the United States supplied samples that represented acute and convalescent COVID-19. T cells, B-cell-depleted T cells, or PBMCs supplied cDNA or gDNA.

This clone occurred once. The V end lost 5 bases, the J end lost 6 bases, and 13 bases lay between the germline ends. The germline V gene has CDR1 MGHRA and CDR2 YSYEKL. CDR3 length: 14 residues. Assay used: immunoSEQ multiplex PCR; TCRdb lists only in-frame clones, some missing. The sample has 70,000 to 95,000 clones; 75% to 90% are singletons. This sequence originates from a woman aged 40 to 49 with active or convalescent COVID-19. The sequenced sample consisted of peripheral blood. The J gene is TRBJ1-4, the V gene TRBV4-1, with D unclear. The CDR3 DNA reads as TGCGCCAGCAGCACGCATGCGATCCATGAAAAACTGTTTTTT. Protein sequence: CASSTHAIHEKLFF.